Shown below are 12 T cell receptor beta chains from a single sample sequenced in a study of shared T cell receptors in the human thymus. Sequencing used immunoSEQ multiplex PCR; TCRdb keeps in-frame clones, though not all of them. The data hold roughly 550,000 clones, with around 78% observed a single time. The same data also contributed to another study, on human thymus T cells.

The sequencing input was thymocytes. The receptors stem from a boy in the first two years of life with a congenital heart defect.

The chain joins TRBV4-3 to TRBJ2-5; possibly TRBD2 for D (6 bases). This CDR3 contains 16 residues. The V gene's germline CDR1 is LGHNA and CDR2 YSLEER. V lost 4 bases, J lost 5 bases, and 20 bases lay in between. CDR3 amino acids: CASSPRLLAPWETQYF. Here the CDR3 DNA reads TGCGCCAGCAGCCCTCGCTTACTAGCCCCTTGGGAGACCCAGTACTTC.

As DNA, the CDR3 is TGTGCCAGCAGCGTAGGTCCGGCGGGACCCCCACAGGATACGCAGTATTTT. Amino acids: CASSVGPAGPPQDTQYF. V gene TRBV9 combines with J gene TRBJ2-3, with D perhaps matching TRBD2 (6 bases). V lost 0 bases and J 6 bases, leaving 20 bases between the germline ends. Germline V gene sequence: CDR1 SGDLS, CDR2 YYNGEE. The CDR3 consists of 17 residues.

J is TRBJ2-1 and V is TRBV4-2, with D tentatively TRBD2 (5 bases). Germline CDR1 reads LGHNA; CDR2 reads YNFKEQ. The CDR3 contains 15 residues. Deletions cut 0 bases from V and 3 bases from J, with 9 bases between. CDR3 coding DNA: TGTGCCAGCAGCCAAGATTGTCGGGGCTACAATGAGCAGTTCTTC. It codes for CASSQDCRGYNEQFF.

This chain uses TRBV29-1 with TRBJ2-7; 10 bases agree with TRBD2. With V trimmed by 4 bases and J by 5 bases, 8 bases remained unmatched. CDR1 is SQVTM, CDR2 ANQGSEA, per germline. CDR3 length equals 14 residues. This CDR3 reads CSVVASGSFHEQYF. CDR3 sequence (DNA): TGCAGCGTTGTGGCTAGCGGGAGTTTCCACGAGCAGTACTTC.

The J gene is TRBJ2-1, the V gene TRBV7-9; 8 bases map to TRBD2. V was clipped by 0 bases and J by 8 bases; unmatched bases: 9. Germline CDR1 is SEHNR and CDR2 is FQNEAQ (reference sequence). The CDR3 is 16 residues long. The CDR3 nucleotides are TGTGCCAGCAGCTTAGCACGGGAGGGCCTTATCTATGAGCAGTTCTTC. Its translation is CASSLAREGLIYEQFF.

This chain joins TRBV28 and TRBJ2-7; D might be TRBD1 (5 bases). CDR3 length equals 14 residues. V was trimmed by 5 bases and J by 3 bases, leaving 14 bases between them. In germline, CDR1 is MDHEN, CDR2 SYDVKM. CDR3 amino acids: CASSPETVNYEQYF. Written as DNA, the CDR3 is TGTGCCAGCAGTCCCGAGACAGTCAACTACGAGCAGTACTTC.

The gene calls are TRBV5-6 and TRBJ2-4, with D maybe TRBD2 (5 bases). V was shortened by 0 bases and J by 6 bases, with 7 bases between the two germline ends. Germline V gene data show CDR1 as SGHDT and CDR2 as YYEEEE. The CDR3 runs to 13 residues. The CDR3 loop reads CASSLEGVNIQYF. CDR3 nucleotide sequence: TGTGCCAGCAGCTTGGAGGGAGTAAACATTCAGTACTTC.

The chain recombines TRBV7-9 with TRBJ2-7; TRBD2 might be the D (6 bases). The CDR3 runs to 15 residues. Germline CDR1 and CDR2: SEHNR and FQNEAQ (reference sequence). The germline V and J ends were trimmed by 0 bases and 2 bases, with 11 bases remaining between them. The CDR3 nucleotides read TGTGCCAGCAGCTTAGCACTAGCCGGACCCTACGAGCAGTACTTC. Translated, it gives CASSLALAGPYEQYF.

The chain uses TRBV6-5 and TRBJ1-2, with TRBD1 matching over 7 bases. The germline CDR1 and CDR2 sequences are MNHEY and SVGAGI. The V gene end was trimmed by 6 bases and the J gene end by 2 bases; junction bases not matched to a gene: 6. This CDR3 has 14 amino acids. The CDR3 sequence: CASRQLQGNYGYTF. The CDR3 DNA sequence: TGTGCCAGCAGACAGCTACAGGGGAACTATGGCTACACCTTC.

This sequence joins TRBV7-9 and TRBJ1-1; possibly TRBD1 for D (5 bases). Trimming took off 5 bases at V and 3 bases at J, with 19 bases between the two ends. Germline CDR1 and CDR2: SEHNR and FQNEAQ (reference sequence). CDR3 size: 16 residues. In nucleotides, the CDR3 is TGTGCCAGCAGCCCCCGGAGTAGACAGAGATACACTGAAGCTTTCTTT. This codes for CASSPRSRQRYTEAFF. The full variable domain, its missing parts supplied by reference TRBV7-9 and TRBJ1-1, is DTGVSQNPRHKITKRGQNVTFRCDPISEHNRLYWYRQTLGQGPEFLTYFQNEAQLEKSRLLSDRFSAERPKGSFSTLEIQRTEQGDSAMYLCASSPRSRQRYTEAFFGQGTRLTVV.

This chain links TRBV30 with TRBJ2-7, with D possibly being TRBD1 (7 bases). Trimming stripped 6 bases from V and 5 bases from J, with 17 bases between. The germline CDR1 and CDR2 sequences are GTSNPN and SVGIG (reference sequence). This CDR3 has 13 residues. In DNA, the CDR3 is TGTGCCTGCCGGAGGGAAGGGGGCAACGAGCAGTACTTC. It is translated as CACRREGGNEQYF. Complete variable domain (other parts from reference TRBV30 and TRBJ2-7): SQTIHQWPATLVQPVGSPLSLECTVEGTSNPNLYWYRQAAGRGLQLLFYSVGIGQISSEVPQNLSASRPQDRQFILSSKKLLLSDSGFYLCACRREGGNEQYFGPGTRLTVT.

This clone was counted between two and nine times. The chain is built from TRBV18 and TRBJ2-7; TRBD2 matches at 7 bases. Germline CDR1 is KGHSH and CDR2 is LQKENI. Trimming at V came to 1 base and at J to 7 bases, leaving 13 bases not matched to a gene. This CDR3 contains 16 residues. The CDR3 DNA sequence: TGTGCCAGCTCACCACAGGTAACTAGCGCTCCGTTAGAGCAGTACTTC. Encoded protein: CASSPQVTSAPLEQYF.